The 32 T cell receptor beta chains reported below all come from one sample, sequenced in a study of OX40 agonist ivuxolimab in advanced cancers. Generated by immunoSEQ multiplex PCR, the TCRdb table keeps only in-frame clones and is missing some. The data show tens of thousands of clones, under 90% seen once. The sample here was CD4+ or CD8+ T cells sorted from blood, taken in a trial of the OX40 agonist ivuxolimab. These receptors were collected from an adult with an advanced solid tumor such as melanoma, head and neck, liver or kidney cancer.

The chain recombines TRBV5-5 with TRBJ1-3; 7 nucleotides line up with TRBD1. CDR1 is SGHKS, CDR2 YYEKEE, per germline (reference sequence). This CDR3 is built from 14 residues. Trimming took 3 bases from V and 3 from J; bases not matched to a gene: 3. The CDR3 nucleotides are TGTGCCAGCAGCTGGGGGACAGATGGAAACACCATATATTTT. Its protein is CASSWGTDGNTIYF.

The rearrangement links TRBV7-2 to TRBJ2-3; D remains ambiguous. The V gene lost 2 bases and the J gene lost 4 bases, with 7 bases spanning the gap. Germline-derived CDR1 and CDR2 are SGHTA and FQGNSA. The CDR3 is 13 residues long. The CDR3 region has the DNA TGTGCCAGCAGCTTACGAGGTTCAGATACGCAGTATTTT. Translating gives CASSLRGSDTQYF.

The chain couples TRBV11-2 to TRBJ2-3; D possibly uses TRBD1 or TRBD2 (5 bases each). V was pared by 5 bases and J by 3 bases, with 18 bases between. The CDR3 length is 16 residues. The germline CDR1 and CDR2 sequences are SGHAT and FQNNGV. The CDR3 spells CASSRLTGAGTDTQYF. CDR3 sequence (DNA): TGTGCCAGCAGCCGCTTGACCGGGGCGGGTACAGATACGCAGTATTTT.

This clone was observed a single time. The V call is TRBV6-5, the J call TRBJ2-5, with 11 bases lining up with TRBD2. The germline V gene encodes CDR1 MNHEY and CDR2 SVGAGI. This CDR3 has 15 residues. The J segment lost 5 bases and the V segment lost 6 bases, leaving 8 bases of the junction unmatched. CDR3 loop: CASRKIAGGLETQYF. The CDR3 DNA sequence: TGTGCCAGCAGAAAAATAGCGGGGGGGCTTGAGACCCAGTACTTC.

The V and J genes are TRBV11-2 and TRBJ1-4; TRBD1 aligns across 9 bases. Germline CDR1 reads SGHAT; CDR2 reads FQNNGV. This CDR3 has 15 residues. The junction had 5 bases not matched to a gene; V was cut back by 5 bases and J by 4 bases. The CDR3 is CASSLLGQGNEKLFF. Here the CDR3 DNA reads TGTGCCAGCAGCCTTTTGGGACAGGGTAATGAAAAACTGTTTTTT.

This sequence joins TRBV19 and TRBJ2-7; TRBD2 aligns across 11 bases. CDR1 and CDR2 from the germline V gene are LNHDA and SQIVND (reference sequence). The CDR3 contains 17 residues. With 5 bases clipped from V and 3 bases from J, the junction kept 12 bases outside the gene matches. The CDR3 is CASSFRGLAGEFYEQYF. CDR3 DNA sequence: TGTGCCAGTAGTTTTCGAGGACTAGCGGGCGAATTCTACGAGCAGTACTTC. Full variable domain (missing parts from reference TRBV19 and TRBJ2-7): DGGITQSPKYLFRKEGQNVTLSCEQNLNHDAMYWYRQDPGQGLRLIYYSQIVNDFQKGDIAEGYSVSREKKESFPLTVTSAQKNPTAFYLCASSFRGLAGEFYEQYFGPGTRLTVT.

The V call is TRBV19, the J call TRBJ2-1; 12 nucleotides agree with TRBD2. With V trimmed by 3 bases and J by 5 bases, 2 bases remained unmatched. This CDR3 has 15 amino acids. Germline V gene data show CDR1 as LNHDA and CDR2 as SQIVND (reference sequence). For the CDR3, the DNA is TGTGCCAGTAGTATGGGGACTAGCGGGCACAATGAGCAGTTCTTC. It yields the protein CASSMGTSGHNEQFF.

The V and J genes are TRBV4-3 and TRBJ2-1, with TRBD1 as a possible D gene (5 bases). CDR3 length equals 18 residues. Germline V gives CDR1 LGHNA, CDR2 YSLEER. V was trimmed by 0 bases and J by 2 bases, leaving 17 bases between them. In DNA form, the CDR3 reads TGCGCCAGCAGCCAAGATCGTCGTGGGCAGGGAACCTACAATGAGCAGTTCTTC. Translation: CASSQDRRGQGTYNEQFF.

The chain joins TRBV27 to TRBJ2-7; 7 bases line up with TRBD2. Trimming cost V 2 bases and J 3 bases; bases outside gene matches: 7. The CDR3 is 15 residues long. Germline CDR1 MNHEY, CDR2 SMNVEV (reference sequence). The CDR3 region is CASSLRSSGYYEQYF. DNA of the CDR3: TGTGCCAGCAGTTTAAGGTCTAGCGGATACTACGAGCAGTACTTC.

This clone is a singleton in its sample. V and J are TRBV9 and TRBJ2-5, with D perhaps matching TRBD1 (5 bases). The CDR3 runs 14 residues. Germline CDR1 is SGDLS and CDR2 is YYNGEE. Trimming shortened V by 0 bases and J by 6 bases, and 12 bases separated the two germline ends. The DNA for the CDR3 is TGTGCCAGCAGCGTAGATGGGCAGGGTAAGACCCAGTACTTC. Translating it yields CASSVDGQGKTQYF.

The chain has TRBV30 and TRBJ2-7; 9 nucleotides agree with TRBD1. Trimming at V came to 6 bases and at J to 4 bases, leaving 7 bases not matched to a gene. Germline CDR1 reads GTSNPN; CDR2 reads SVGIG (reference sequence). The CDR3 totals 13 residues. The CDR3 sequence is CACGTGSPYEQYF. In nucleotides, the CDR3 is TGTGCCTGCGGGACAGGGTCTCCGTACGAGCAGTACTTC.

The chain recombines TRBV30 with TRBJ2-5, with D uncertain. The closer fit of TRBJ2-7 to the DNA end suggests the J call may be wrong. The CDR3 is 15 amino acids. Germline CDR1 is GTSNPN and CDR2 is SVGIG (reference sequence). In nucleotides, the CDR3 is TGTGCCTGGAGTGTTGGGTCCCACACCGCCTACGAGCAGTACTTC. It codes for CAWSVGSHTAYEQYF.

Turning to this clone: The sample carries other DNA sequences with the same CDR3. This chain joins TRBV18 and TRBJ2-5, with D tentatively TRBD1 (5 bases). Germline loops: CDR1 KGHSH, CDR2 LQKENI. V lost 6 bases and J 2 bases, leaving 10 bases between the germline ends. The CDR3 is 13 residues long. Here the CDR3 reads CASSQGLQETQYF. DNA for the CDR3: TGTGCCAGCTCCCAGGGATTACAAGAGACCCAGTACTTC. Based on the CDR3 plus reference TRBV18 and TRBJ2-5, the full variable domain is NAGVMQNPRHLVRRRGQEARLRCSPMKGHSHVYWYRQLPEEGLKFMVYLQKENIIDESGMPKERFSAEFPKEGPSILRIQQVVRGDSAAYFCASSQGLQETQYFGPGTRLLVL.

The chain links TRBV2 to TRBJ2-7; D remains ambiguous. Germline lookup yields CDR1 SNHLY and CDR2 FYNNEI. This CDR3 spans 14 amino acids. V was clipped by 4 bases and J by 2 bases, with 12 bases between them. Written as DNA, the CDR3 is TGTGCCAGCAGTGTTGTTTCGCTGGCCTACGAGCAGTACGTC. Its protein product is CASSVVSLAYEQYV.

The rearrangement links TRBV29-1 to TRBJ2-3; a possible D gene is TRBD2 (5 bases). Germline lookup yields CDR1 SQVTM and CDR2 ANQGSEA. Trimming took 4 bases from V and 4 from J, leaving 9 bases between them. The CDR3 has 12 residues. In DNA, the CDR3 is TGCAGCGTTGCCACCGGGGCAGATACGCAGTATTTT. It specifies CSVATGADTQYF.

J is TRBJ1-5 and V is TRBV7-6, with D unclear. Trimming took 2 bases from V and 0 from J, leaving 8 bases between them. Germline V gives CDR1 SGHVS, CDR2 FNYEAQ. The CDR3 contains 15 residues. DNA for the CDR3: TGTGCCAGCAGCTTACAGCCCCATAGCAATCAGCCCCAGCATTTT. Residues: CASSLQPHSNQPQHF.

This clone occurred once. This chain joins TRBV11-2 and TRBJ2-5; a possible D gene is TRBD1 (5 bases). This CDR3 has 14 amino acids. Germline V gene lookup returns CDR1 SGHAT and CDR2 FQNNGV. The V gene lost 2 bases and the J gene lost 5 bases, with 12 bases spanning the gap. The CDR3 sequence: CASSLRDSGETQYF. DNA of the CDR3: TGTGCCAGCAGCTTACGTGACAGTGGGGAGACCCAGTACTTC.

The genes are TRBV9 and TRBJ2-1; 7 nucleotides match TRBD2. The CDR3 totals 16 residues. With V trimmed by 0 bases and J by 3 bases, 6 bases remained unmatched. Looked up from germline, CDR1 is SGDLS and CDR2 is YYNGEE. Written as DNA, the CDR3 is TGTGCCAGCAGCGTAGCTGGGGCGGGAGTCTACAATGAGCAGTTCTTC. Amino acid sequence: CASSVAGAGVYNEQFF.

V and J are TRBV25-1 and TRBJ2-7; TRBD1 is a possible D gene (6 bases). Germline CDR1 reads MGHDK; CDR2 reads SYGVNS. The CDR3 runs to 12 residues. The ends were cut back, 5 bases at V and 4 bases at J, with 9 bases in the middle. CDR3 sequence reads: CASSLTGYEQYF. The CDR3 DNA reads TGTGCCAGCAGTCTGACAGGTTACGAGCAGTACTTC.

V gene TRBV9 combines with J gene TRBJ2-5; D may correspond to TRBD1 or TRBD2 (6 bases each). There are 15 residues in the CDR3. Germline V gene lookup returns CDR1 SGDLS and CDR2 YYNGEE. The V end was cut by 2 bases, the J end by 1 base, with 12 bases between. The CDR3, as DNA: TGTGCCAGCAGCGTGGAGGGGGGAGGCCAAGAGACCCAGTACTTC. Translating it yields CASSVEGGGQETQYF.

The chain has TRBV27 and TRBJ1-2, with 7 bases identical to TRBD1. The junction had 10 bases not matched to a gene; V was cut back by 8 bases and J by 4 bases. In germline, CDR1 is MNHEY, CDR2 SMNVEV (reference sequence). There are 14 residues in the CDR3. Here the CDR3 reads CASGQDRHSYGYTF. CDR3 coding DNA: TGTGCCAGCGGCCAGGACAGGCACAGCTATGGCTACACCTTC.

This sequence joins TRBV5-8 and TRBJ2-7; 8 bases are shared with TRBD2. V lost 2 bases and J lost 3; bases outside the gene matches: 4. Germline V gene sequence: CDR1 SGHTS, CDR2 YDEGEE. The CDR3 length is 14 residues. CDR3 sequence: CASSLTSGNYEQYF. The CDR3 DNA sequence: TGTGCCAGCAGCTTAACTAGCGGAAACTACGAGCAGTACTTC. Full variable domain (missing parts from reference TRBV5-8 and TRBJ2-7): EAGVTQSPTHLIKTRGQQATLRCSPISGHTSVYWYQQALGLGLQFLLWYDEGEERNRGNFPPRFSGRQFPNYSSELNVNALELEDSALYLCASSLTSGNYEQYFGPGTRLTVT.

The rearrangement uses TRBV9 and TRBJ2-2; the D gene could be TRBD1 or TRBD2 (5 bases each). The ends were cut back, 3 bases at V and 1 base at J, with 16 bases in the middle. The CDR3 spans 17 residues. The V gene's germline CDR1 is SGDLS and CDR2 YYNGEE. DNA for the CDR3: TGTGCCAGCAGCGAACCACGACAGAGGGTGAACACCGGGGAGCTGTTTTTT. Its protein product is CASSEPRQRVNTGELFF.

This clone was found once. The rearrangement uses TRBV6-5 and TRBJ2-1, with D possibly matching TRBD2 (6 bases). Between the trimmed V and J ends, which lost 5 bases and 4 bases, there was a span of 9 bases. Germline CDR1 reads MNHEY; CDR2 reads SVGAGI. There are 13 residues in the CDR3. CDR3 nucleotide sequence: TGTGCCAGCAGTACGGGAGCGTACAATGAGCAGTTCTTC. Protein: CASSTGAYNEQFF.

This chain links TRBV10-3 with TRBJ2-6, with D perhaps given as TRBD1 or TRBD2 (6 bases each). The CDR3 is made up of 17 amino acids. CDR1 and CDR2 (germline): ENHRY, SYGVKD. V lost 2 bases to trimming and J lost 2 bases, with 13 bases between them. The CDR3: CAISEGGGLAGANVLTF. In DNA form, the CDR3 reads TGTGCCATCAGTGAGGGAGGGGGTCTAGCTGGGGCCAACGTCCTGACTTTC.

This clone occurred once. This chain uses TRBV7-9 with TRBJ1-4, with 7 positions matching TRBD1. CDR1 SEHNR and CDR2 FQNEAQ come from the germline V gene (reference sequence). V dropped 5 bases and J dropped 3; count of bases not matched to a gene: 6. CDR3 size: 15 residues. The CDR3 loop reads CASSPPGGPNEKLFF. The CDR3 DNA follows: TGTGCCAGCAGCCCACCAGGGGGGCCTAATGAAAAACTGTTTTTT.

The sample holds a few counts of this clone. V usage is TRBV29-1 and J usage is TRBJ2-1; 10 bases fit TRBD1. Germline V gene data show CDR1 as SQVTM and CDR2 as ANQGSEA. Losses at the gene ends were 7 bases for V and 7 bases for J; bases not matched to a gene: 13. The CDR3 has 15 residues. The CDR3 spells CSADTGTGAVNEQFF. In DNA, the CDR3 is TGCAGCGCGGATACCGGGACAGGGGCGGTGAATGAGCAGTTCTTC.

The chain couples TRBV13 to TRBJ2-2, with 10 positions matching TRBD2. The V and J ends lost 4 bases and 2 bases, in that order; junction bases with no gene match: 7. The CDR3 extends over 17 amino acids. Germline CDR1 reads PRHDT; CDR2 reads FYEKMQ (reference sequence). The chain's CDR3 is CASSSPLAGANTGELFF. CDR3 nucleotides: TGTGCCAGCAGCTCCCCCCTAGCGGGGGCCAACACCGGGGAGCTGTTTTTT.

In its sample, this clone was seen a few times. V is TRBV13 and J is TRBJ1-5; D unclear. The CDR3 loop spans 15 amino acids. The germline V and J ends were trimmed by 2 bases and 6 bases, with 14 bases remaining between them. Germline loops: CDR1 PRHDT, CDR2 FYEKMQ (reference sequence). CDR3 loop: CASSLRQRLGQPQHF. CDR3 in DNA: TGTGCCAGCAGCTTAAGGCAGCGCTTAGGTCAGCCCCAGCATTTT.

The chain recombines TRBV2 with TRBJ1-1; D not resolved. Germline V gene data show CDR1 as SNHLY and CDR2 as FYNNEI. Trimming left V 1 base short and J 3 bases short, with 6 bases between. This CDR3 is built from 13 residues. The chain's CDR3 is CASSEVGDTEAFF. CDR3 coding DNA: TGTGCCAGCAGTGAAGTAGGAGACACTGAAGCTTTCTTT.

The chain uses TRBV27 and TRBJ1-5, with D uncertain. Trimming cost V 3 bases and J 4 bases, with 13 bases left between them. Germline lookup yields CDR1 MNHEY and CDR2 SMNVEV (reference sequence). The CDR3 is 15 amino acids. The CDR3, as DNA: TGTGCCAGCAGTTTCCTAGGGAGGGATAATCAGCCCCAGCATTTT. Protein: CASSFLGRDNQPQHF.

This clone was seen a few times. CDR3 amino acids: CASSPQGGVAGANVLTF. The DNA for the CDR3 is TGCGCCAGCAGCCCACAGGGCGGGGTCGCTGGGGCCAACGTCCTGACTTTC. The rearrangement uses TRBV4-3 and TRBJ2-6, with D possibly called TRBD1 or TRBD2 (6 bases each). The CDR3 consists of 17 residues. Trimming removed 4 bases at V and 2 bases at J, with 15 bases between. Germline CDR1 and CDR2: LGHNA and YSLEER.